A single TCR beta chain is shown here with its context. What it binds is unknown. The sample comes from a study of Graves' ophthalmopathy and Graves' hyperthyroidism. With 3 bases removed from V and 5 bases from J, the gap between germline ends came to 7 bases. CDR1 is LGHNT, CDR2 FRNRAP, per germline. CDR3 length: 12 amino acids. Study results and limitations: The model's prediction of ophthalmopathy progression had roughly 71% sensitivity and roughly 72% specificity. Most thyroid clonotypes expanded beyond 0.001 frequency were also found in blood.

RNA served as the template for amplifying TCR beta CDR3 regions. The first round was an RT-PCR with HTBI primers, and the second round was a multiplex PCR. TCRdb passed the multiplex PCR reads through MiXCR, listing each CDR3 protein once. This sample yields around 400,000 distinct CDR3 sequences, of which more than 20% are seen a single time; 2.5% to 3.5% belongs to the top ten. This rearrangement joins TRBV12-5 to TRBJ2-5; weak D call: TRBD2 (6 bases). The clonotype comes from a young woman with stable Graves' hyperthyroidism. Specimen: peripheral blood. The CDR3, as DNA: TGTGCTAGTGGTTTTGGGAGGGAGACCCAGTACTTC. Amino acids: CASGFGRETQYF.